The rows below give T cell receptor beta chains drawn from one sample of a study of early T cells in non-severe SARS-CoV-2 infection. Each CDR3 protein gets one entry after TCRdb re-called the 5' RACE reads with MiXCR. The table includes roughly 30,000 distinct CDR3 sequences, around 6.1% detected once. Sequencing used whole blood, obtained at baseline. The origin of the receptors is an adult who was a healthcare worker with PCR-confirmed SARS-CoV-2 infection or an uninfected control (not recorded which). Each CDR3 is given with its conserved first and last residue. D genes are given only for firm matches. Not all rows give a size; the values are once, few, many and, for expanded clones, a class.

J gene,clone size,D gene,V gene,CDR3 protein,CDR3 DNA
TRBJ2-3,many,TRBD2,TRBV4-2,CASSQDRVAGGPRTDTQYF,TGTGCCAGCAGCCAAGACCGGGTAGCGGGAGGCCCTAGGACAGATACGCAGTATTTT
TRBJ2-6,many,.,TRBV7-9,CASSRPKSSGANVLTF,TGTGCCAGCAGCCGTCCTAAGAGCTCTGGGGCCAACGTCCTGACTTTC
TRBJ2-7,.,.,TRBV5-1,CASSLASGPFYEQYF,TGCGCCAGCAGCTTGGCCTCAGGACCGTTCTACGAGCAGTACTTC
TRBJ2-3,few,.,TRBV5-1,CASSLGVLSTDTQYF,TGCGCCAGCAGCCTAGGGGTCCTTAGCACAGATACGCAGTATTTT
TRBJ2-1,.,TRBD2,TRBV7-2,CASSLELAGGRNEQFF,TGTGCCAGCAGCTTAGAATTAGCGGGGGGCCGTAATGAGCAGTTCTTC
TRBJ2-1,.,TRBD1,TRBV30,CAWNDRGGNEQFF,TGTGCCTGGAACGACAGGGGAGGCAATGAGCAGTTCTTC
TRBJ2-5,few,TRBD2,TRBV24-1,CATSGTSGRAYQETQYF,TGTGCCACCAGTGGGACTAGCGGGAGGGCGTACCAAGAGACCCAGTACTTC
TRBJ1-2,many,TRBD1,TRBV7-2,CASSSRTGVYGYTF,TGTGCCAGCAGCTCCAGGACAGGGGTCTATGGCTACACCTTC
TRBJ2-2,many,.,TRBV6-2/TRBV6-3,CASTTPHSYTGELFF,TGTGCCAGCACCACACCTCACTCCTACACCGGGGAGCTGTTTTTT
TRBJ2-3,many,.,TRBV7-2,CASRGSREKLSTDTQYF,TGTGCCAGCAGGGGGTCCAGAGAAAAACTTAGCACAGATACGCAGTATTTT
TRBJ2-3,few,.,TRBV6-2/TRBV6-3,CASSLGSWTPTQYF,TGTGCCAGCAGCCTTGGCTCCTGGACCCCCACGCAGTATTTT
TRBJ2-7,many,TRBD2,TRBV18,CASSPGTINYEQYF,TGTGCCAGCTCACCAGGGACTATAAACTACGAGCAGTACTTC
TRBJ2-1,.,.,TRBV30,CAWSGVAARLANEQFF,TGTGCCTGGAGTGGGGTAGCGGCCCGCTTGGCCAATGAGCAGTTCTTC
TRBJ2-4,.,.,TRBV6-1,CASSGWTAGIQYF,TGTGCCAGCAGTGGATGGACAGCCGGCATTCAGTACTTC
TRBJ2-3,many,.,TRBV5-1,CASSLAVDPLGTQYF,TGCGCCAGCAGCTTGGCGGTCGACCCCTTAGGGACGCAGTATTTT
TRBJ2-3,few,TRBD1,TRBV5-1,CASSLTKGQGEDTQYF,TGCGCCAGCAGCTTAACGAAGGGACAGGGAGAAGATACGCAGTATTTT